The 5 T cell receptor beta chains reported below all come from one sample, sequenced in a study of chemoradiotherapy in HPV16-positive cancers. Method: immunoSEQ multiplex PCR; TCRdb's copy keeps in-frame clones and lacks some. The sample has fewer than 15,000 clones, around 62% seen once. This sample was taken from a patient who underwent chemoradiotherapy. All receptors come from a human donor with HPV-associated anogenital cancer.

Concerning this clone itself: An end of the junction does not agree with germline; a read error may underlie this. The V and J genes are TRBV6-1 and TRBJ1-1, with a tentative D call TRBD1 (5 bases). The CDR3 is 14 amino acids. CDR1 and CDR2 from the germline V gene are MNHNS and SASEGT. CDR3: CASSAATARVGDGF. The CDR3 DNA reads TGTGCCAGCAGTGCGGCGACAGCAAGGGTAGGAGATGGGTTT.

The chain links TRBV4-2 to TRBJ1-2, with D maybe TRBD1 (5 bases). The CDR3 has 14 amino acids. The V and J ends lost 2 bases and 6 bases respectively, with 13 bases between them. Germline V CDR1 and CDR2: LGHNA, YNFKEQ. The CDR3 sequence is CASSQNQGVDGYTF. CDR3 nucleotide sequence: TGTGCCAGCAGCCAAAACCAGGGCGTCGATGGCTACACCTTC.

This clone occurred a few times. The chain recombines TRBV19 with TRBJ2-7; the D is unclear. The V end lost 5 bases, the J end lost 6 bases, and 14 bases lay between the germline ends. Germline V lookup: CDR1 LNHDA, CDR2 SQIVND (reference sequence). The CDR3 runs 13 residues. The CDR3 DNA reads TGTGCCAGTAGTCCCATCCCCTTCGGCGAGCAGTACTTC. It encodes CASSPIPFGEQYF.

This chain joins TRBV11-3 and TRBJ2-3, with 7 bases that match TRBD2. V was pared by 7 bases and J by 1 base, with 5 bases of the junction left unmatched. Germline V gene lookup returns CDR1 SGHNT and CDR2 YENEEA. The CDR3 runs 14 residues. The CDR3 bases are TGTGCCAGCAAGAGCCGGGGGGGCACAGATACGCAGTATTTT. This sequence encodes CASKSRGGTDTQYF.

The chain has TRBV20-1 and TRBJ1-2; D remains unclear. Trimming stripped 6 bases from V and 14 bases from J, with 19 bases between. This CDR3 is 11 amino acids long. In germline, CDR1 is DFQATT, CDR2 SNEGSKA (reference sequence). CDR3 sequence: CSAPARGSMTF. As DNA, the CDR3 is TGCAGTGCGCCCGCCCGGGGTTCTATGACCTTC.